This T cell receptor beta chain stems from a study of identical twins. TCRdb itself ran the 5' RACE reads through MiXCR, one entry per CDR3 protein. The sample holds around 450,000 distinct CDR3 sequences, approximately 15% seen once. The table lists this clonotype with many counts. V dropped 6 bases and J dropped 2 bases, with 2 bases sitting between them. The CDR3 is 11 residues long. Germline V gene sequence: CDR1 SNHLY, CDR2 FYNNEI. Separately, the same data were catalogued under a study of yellow fever vaccine responses in identical twins.

This sequence originates from a woman aged 18 to 35 in good health. Sequenced input: CD4+ T cells sorted from blood. The rearrangement links TRBV2 to TRBJ2-1; D unclear. The CDR3 nucleotides are TGTGCCAGCAGGCCCTACAATGAGCAGTTCTTC. Amino acid sequence: CASRPYNEQFF.